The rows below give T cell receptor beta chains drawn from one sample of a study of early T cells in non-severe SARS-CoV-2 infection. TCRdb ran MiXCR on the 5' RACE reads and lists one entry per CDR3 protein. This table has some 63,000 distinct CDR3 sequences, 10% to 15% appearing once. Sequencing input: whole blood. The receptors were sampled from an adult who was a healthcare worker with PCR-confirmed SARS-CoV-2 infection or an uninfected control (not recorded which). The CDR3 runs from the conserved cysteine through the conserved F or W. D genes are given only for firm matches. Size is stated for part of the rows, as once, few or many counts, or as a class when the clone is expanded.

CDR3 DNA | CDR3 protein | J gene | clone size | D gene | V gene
TGTGCCAGCAGCCCCACTACAGGCCGCCTATTCAATAGCTCTGGAAACACCATATATTTT | CASSPTTGRLFNSSGNTIYF | TRBJ1-3 | few | - | TRBV7-9
TGTGCCAGCAGCTTAAACTCCGGGCCCTACGAGCAGTACTTC | CASSLNSGPYEQYF | TRBJ2-7 | many | - | TRBV7-2
TGTGCCAGCAGTTACTCCGGACAGGGAGGGCAGCCCCAGCATTTT | CASSYSGQGGQPQHF | TRBJ1-5 | many | TRBD1 | TRBV6-2/TRBV6-3
TGTGCCAGCAGGTCATATAGCACATGGCGCACAGATACGCAGTATTTT | CASRSYSTWRTDTQYF | TRBJ2-3 | many | - | TRBV11-2
TGCGCCAGCAGTCGGGACAGAACCGCTTCACCCCTCCACTTT | CASSRDRTASPLHF | TRBJ1-6 | many | TRBD1 | TRBV4-1
TGTGCCAGCAGCGACAGGGTAGAGACCCAGTACTTC | CASSDRVETQYF | TRBJ2-5 | many | TRBD1 | TRBV25-1
TGTGCCAGCAGTGAAGGTCAAAACCAGCCCCAGCATTTT | CASSEGQNQPQHF | TRBJ1-5 | many | - | TRBV6-1
TGTGCTAGTGGTTCAGACAAACAGGGATGGGATCAGCCCCAGCATTTT | CASGSDKQGWDQPQHF | TRBJ1-5 | few | - | TRBV12-5
TGCAGCGTTGAATGGGGGGTTGACACAGATACGCAGTATTTT | CSVEWGVDTDTQYF | TRBJ2-3 | - | - | TRBV29-1
TGTGCCAGCAGCCCAAACTCCTACGAGCAGTACTTC | CASSPNSYEQYF | TRBJ2-7 | many | - | TRBV18
TGTGCCAGCAGCTTAGAAGCGGGAGCTGAAGCTTTCTTT | CASSLEAGAEAFF | TRBJ1-1 | few | - | TRBV7-3
TGCGCCAGCAGTGAAAGGCTAGCGGGGGACCTCAGTAAAAACATTCAGTACTTC | CASSERLAGDLSKNIQYF | TRBJ2-4 | few | TRBD2 | TRBV10-2
TGTGCCTGGGGGATCACTGACTACGAGCAGTACTTC | CAWGITDYEQYF | TRBJ2-7 | - | - | TRBV30
TGTGCCAGCAGTCCAACCCCCCTAGCGGGGGGGTACAATGAGCAGTTCTTC | CASSPTPLAGGYNEQFF | TRBJ2-1 | - | TRBD2 | TRBV12-3/TRBV12-4
TGTGCCAGCTCATCCCCTAAAAAATGGGGGCTGAACACTGAAGCTTTCTTT | CASSSPKKWGLNTEAFF | TRBJ1-1 | medium-sized | - | TRBV18
TGCAGTGCTAGAAGGGACTCTCAAGCTAATGAGCAGTTCTTC | CSARRDSQANEQFF | TRBJ2-1 | many | - | TRBV20-1
TGCAGTGCTAGAGATGTGGGGGGGCCAACTTACAATGAGCAGTTCTTC | CSARDVGGPTYNEQFF | TRBJ2-1 | - | - | TRBV20-1
TGTGCCAGCAGCTTGGCTGGACGGACCTACGAGCAGTACTTC | CASSLAGRTYEQYF | TRBJ2-7 | - | - | TRBV7-9
TGTGCCAGCAGCTACGCCCCTCCCGGACAGAAAGGGGCCTACGAGCAGTACTTC | CASSYAPPGQKGAYEQYF | TRBJ2-7 | many | - | TRBV6-5
TGCGCCAGCAGCTTTGGCGCCGGGGAGCTGTTTTTT | CASSFGAGELFF | TRBJ2-2 | many | - | TRBV5-1
TGTGCCAGCAGTTACTCGGAGAGGGAGCAGTACTTC | CASSYSEREQYF | TRBJ2-7 | many | - | TRBV6-2/TRBV6-3
TGTGCCAGCAGCCAAGATGGAGGGGGGAGTGAAAAACTGTTTTTT | CASSQDGGGSEKLFF | TRBJ1-4 | - | - | TRBV4-2
TGTGCCAGCAGCGGAGGGGGCTCTGGAAACACCATATATTTT | CASSGGGSGNTIYF | TRBJ1-3 | - | - | TRBV9
TGTGCCACCAGTGATCCTACGAGCTCCTACAATGAGCAGTTCTTC | CATSDPTSSYNEQFF | TRBJ2-1 | many | - | TRBV24-1
TGTGCCAGCAGCCAAGAGGCGGGGCGCCCCTACAATGAGCAGTTCTTC | CASSQEAGRPYNEQFF | TRBJ2-1 | few | - | TRBV3-1
TGTGCCAGCTCAGACAACCCCCGGCAGCCCCAGCATTTT | CASSDNPRQPQHF | TRBJ1-5 | - | - | TRBV18
TGCAGTGCGCCCATACCAGGGACGCGAGAGCAGTACTTC | CSAPIPGTREQYF | TRBJ2-7 | - | - | TRBV20-1
TGTGCCAGTAGTATCGGGAACAGGGTAGGAGAAGGCTACACCTTC | CASSIGNRVGEGYTF | TRBJ1-2 | many | - | TRBV19